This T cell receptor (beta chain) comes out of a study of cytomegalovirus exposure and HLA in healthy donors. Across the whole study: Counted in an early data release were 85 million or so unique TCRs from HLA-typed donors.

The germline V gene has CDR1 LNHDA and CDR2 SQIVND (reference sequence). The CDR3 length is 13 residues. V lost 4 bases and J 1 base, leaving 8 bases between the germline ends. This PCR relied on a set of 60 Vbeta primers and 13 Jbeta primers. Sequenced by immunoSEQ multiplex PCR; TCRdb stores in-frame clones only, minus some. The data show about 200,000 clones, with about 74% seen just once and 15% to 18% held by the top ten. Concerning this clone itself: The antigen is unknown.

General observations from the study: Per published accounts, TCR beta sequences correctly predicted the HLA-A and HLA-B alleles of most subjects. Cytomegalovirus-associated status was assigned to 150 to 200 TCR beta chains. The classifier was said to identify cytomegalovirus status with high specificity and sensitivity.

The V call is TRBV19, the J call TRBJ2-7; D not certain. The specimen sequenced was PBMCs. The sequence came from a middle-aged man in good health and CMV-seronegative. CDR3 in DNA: TGTGCCAGTAGTACGTCGAGTTCCTACGAGCAGTACTTC. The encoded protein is CASSTSSSYEQYF.